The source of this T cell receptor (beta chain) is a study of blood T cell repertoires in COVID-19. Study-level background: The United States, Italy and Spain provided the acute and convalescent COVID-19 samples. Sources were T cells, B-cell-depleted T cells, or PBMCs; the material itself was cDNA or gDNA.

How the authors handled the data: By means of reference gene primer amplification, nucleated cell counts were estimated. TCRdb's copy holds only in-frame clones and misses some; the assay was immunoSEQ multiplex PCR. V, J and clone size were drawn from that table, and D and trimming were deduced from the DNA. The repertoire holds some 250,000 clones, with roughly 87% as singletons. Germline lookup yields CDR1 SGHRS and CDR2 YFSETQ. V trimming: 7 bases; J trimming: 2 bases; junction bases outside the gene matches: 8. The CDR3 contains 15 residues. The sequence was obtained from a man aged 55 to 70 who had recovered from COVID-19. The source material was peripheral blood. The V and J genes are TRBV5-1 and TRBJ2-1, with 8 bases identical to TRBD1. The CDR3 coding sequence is TGCGCCAGCGCATCCGGGGACAGGCCCTACAATGAGCAGTTCTTC. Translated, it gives CASASGDRPYNEQFF.